These 19 T cell receptor beta chains were sequenced from one sample in a study of blood T cells in healthy people across ages. The second PCR ran roughly 6 to 12 cycles with a sample-barcoded 5' primer and J-beta primers. One entry per CDR3 protein results from TCRdb running MiXCR on the 5' RACE reads. The table records 1.8 million or so distinct CDR3 sequences, about two fifths of them present only once. The sample taken for sequencing was blood. All receptors come from a human donor in good health.

The gene calls are TRBV27 and TRBJ2-1, with no clear D. V dropped 5 bases and J dropped 12 bases, with 17 bases sitting between them. Looked up from germline, CDR1 is MNHEY and CDR2 is SMNVEV (reference sequence). The CDR3 consists of 13 residues. The CDR3 bases are TGTGCCAGCAGTATCACGGGTTTCGGTGGGCAGTTCTTC. The encoded protein is CASSITGFGGQFF.

This clonotype was detected many times. This CDR3 reads CASVGTGLNEQFF. DNA for the CDR3: TGTGCCAGCGTGGGGACAGGGTTAAATGAGCAGTTCTTC. The V gene is TRBV6-1, the J gene TRBJ2-1, with 9 bases matching TRBD1. In germline, CDR1 is MNHNS, CDR2 SASEGT. Trimming cost V 8 bases and J 7 bases; bases outside gene matches: 6. This CDR3 region has 13 residues.

This clonotype showed up just a few times. The J gene is TRBJ2-1, the V gene TRBV6-6, with D possibly being TRBD1 (5 bases). The CDR3 consists of 14 residues. The V gene's germline CDR1 is MNHNY and CDR2 SVGAGI (reference sequence). V gave up 0 bases and J gave up 7 bases, with 10 bases separating them. The CDR3 region is CASSYSGLRNEQFF. CDR3 DNA sequence: TGTGCCAGCAGTTACTCGGGGCTGAGGAATGAGCAGTTCTTC.

The chain is built from TRBV20-1 and TRBJ2-3; D gene uncertain. The CDR3 runs 15 residues. Germline values: CDR1 DFQATT, CDR2 SNEGSKA (reference sequence). Trimming cost V 1 base and J 2 bases, with 13 bases left between them. CDR3 coding DNA: TGCAGTGCTAGAGGATTTAGTGGCCCCACAGATACGCAGTATTTT. Translated: CSARGFSGPTDTQYF.

The table lists this clonotype with many counts. The CDR3 sequence: CASSSGQGAKTQYF. In DNA form, the CDR3 reads TGTGCCAGCAGTTCGGGACAGGGGGCAAAGACCCAGTACTTC. The gene calls are TRBV6-6 and TRBJ2-5; 12 bases align to TRBD1. The CDR3 extends over 14 amino acids. Germline values: CDR1 MNHNY, CDR2 SVGAGI (reference sequence). Trimming at V came to 4 bases and at J to 6 bases, leaving 3 bases not matched to a gene.

The chain uses TRBV4-3 and TRBJ1-3, with a possible D match to TRBD1 (5 bases). Germline V gives CDR1 LGHNA, CDR2 YSLEER. Trimming cost V 4 bases and J 0 bases, with 13 bases left between them. The CDR3 sequence is 16 residues long. Written as DNA, the CDR3 is TGCGCCAGCAGCCGCGCCTTGACAGCCTCTGGAAACACCATATATTTT. It encodes CASSRALTASGNTIYF.

This clonotype was counted a few times. The chain combines TRBV7-3 with TRBJ2-1; TRBD1 matches 7 bases. This CDR3 comprises 17 residues. Per the germline V gene, CDR1 is SGHTA and CDR2 is FQGTGA. V was pared by 1 base and J by 2 bases, with 8 bases of the junction left unmatched. The CDR3 here is CASSLIAGGGPYNEQFF. The CDR3 DNA is TGTGCCAGCAGCTTAATAGCAGGGGGTGGGCCCTACAATGAGCAGTTCTTC.

In its sample, this clonotype was seen once. The chain carries TRBV6-5 and TRBJ2-7; the match to TRBD2 covers 9 bases. Germline values: CDR1 MNHEY, CDR2 SVGAGI. V lost 7 bases and J lost 1; bases outside the gene matches: 5. This CDR3 contains 14 residues. The CDR3 region is CASTPSGTSYEQYF. The CDR3, as DNA: TGTGCCAGCACTCCTAGCGGGACGTCCTACGAGCAGTACTTC.

The chain has TRBV28 and TRBJ1-1, with unresolved D. The V end was cut by 2 bases, the J end by 3 bases, with 10 bases between. Germline CDR1 reads MDHEN; CDR2 reads SYDVKM. CDR3 length: 14 residues. The DNA of the CDR3 is TGTGCCAGCAGTTTAGCTGATATGGACACTGAAGCTTTCTTT. Protein sequence: CASSLADMDTEAFF.

The chain has TRBV29-1 and TRBJ1-2; 8 bases line up with TRBD1. The CDR3 covers 15 residues. V shed 4 bases, J shed 4 bases, and the junction held 11 bases outside the gene matches. Germline V gene data show CDR1 as SQVTM and CDR2 as ANQGSEA. The CDR3: CSVGGKPGGTYGYTF. The DNA for the CDR3 is TGCAGCGTTGGGGGCAAACCAGGGGGCACCTATGGCTACACCTTC.

This clonotype was found once. The chain has TRBV3-1 and TRBJ1-2; tentative D call: TRBD1 (5 bases). Germline V gene lookup returns CDR1 LGHDT and CDR2 YNNKEL (reference sequence). V dropped 1 base and J dropped 10 bases, with 13 bases sitting between them. The CDR3 has 13 residues. The CDR3 here is CASSQGGGGDYTF. The CDR3 region has the DNA TGTGCCAGCAGCCAAGGGGGCGGGGGAGACTACACCTTC.

The V and J genes are TRBV27 and TRBJ2-3; D is unclear. V dropped 5 bases and J dropped 0 bases, with 12 bases sitting between them. This CDR3 has 15 amino acids. CDR1 is MNHEY and CDR2 is SMNVEV in the germline V gene (reference sequence). CDR3 nucleotides: TGTGCCAGCAGTCCCCTACTAACTAGCACAGATACGCAGTATTTT. This codes for CASSPLLTSTDTQYF.

This chain links TRBV20-1 with TRBJ2-3; D may match TRBD1 or TRBD2 (5 bases each). Per the germline V gene, CDR1 is DFQATT and CDR2 is SNEGSKA (reference sequence). Trimming removed 5 bases from V and 2 bases from J, with 11 bases in between. The CDR3 runs to 13 residues. The CDR3, as DNA: TGCAGTGCTTGGGGGACCACCACAGATACGCAGTATTTT. Amino acids: CSAWGTTTDTQYF.

On this clonotype itself: A clone one base away is much larger, so this may be a read error. This chain links TRBV12-5 with TRBJ2-1; D unclear. In germline, CDR1 is LGHNT, CDR2 FRNRAP. The CDR3 has 12 amino acids. Written as DNA, the CDR3 is TGTGCTAGGGGTTTGATAGGAAATGAGCAGTTCTTC. It translates to CARGLIGNEQFF. Full variable domain (missing parts from reference TRBV12-5 and TRBJ2-1): DARVTQTPRHKVTEMGQEVTMRCQPILGHNTVFWYRQTMMQGLELLAYFRNRAPLDDSGMPKDRFSAEMPDATLATLKIQPSEPRDSAVYFCARGLIGNEQFFGPGTRLTVL.

The rearrangement links TRBV7-2 to TRBJ1-5; no firm D call. This CDR3 spans 14 amino acids. Between the trimmed V and J ends, which lost 4 bases and 0 bases, there was a span of 7 bases. Germline CDR1 and CDR2: SGHTA and FQGNSA. The CDR3: CASSSFYSNQPQHF. The DNA of the CDR3 is TGTGCCAGCAGCTCCTTTTATAGCAATCAGCCCCAGCATTTT.

About this clonotype itself: Relative to the germline gene, one junction end is altered; a read error may explain this. This rearrangement joins TRBV5-1 to TRBJ2-1; D possibly corresponds to TRBD2 (5 bases). The V gene's germline CDR1 is SGHRS and CDR2 YFSETQ. This CDR3 spans 13 amino acids. The DNA for the CDR3 is TGCACCAGCAGCTTCCTCGGGGACAATGAGCAGTTCTTC. It codes for CTSSFLGDNEQFF.

The chain carries TRBV7-3 and TRBJ2-2; no firm D call. CDR3 size: 14 residues. CDR1 is SGHTA and CDR2 is FQGTGA in the germline V gene. The V gene lost 5 bases and the J gene lost 1 base, with 8 bases spanning the gap. Here the CDR3 DNA reads TGTGCCAGCAGCCAGACCTGGAACACCGGGGAGCTGTTTTTT. Translated: CASSQTWNTGELFF.

This clonotype was seen only a few times. This chain uses TRBV6-5 with TRBJ2-7; the D gene could be TRBD1 or TRBD2 (5 bases each). The CDR3 covers 15 residues. Per the germline V gene, CDR1 is MNHEY and CDR2 is SVGAGI. V lost 2 bases to trimming and J lost 3 bases, with 14 bases between them. The CDR3 nucleotides are TGTGCCAGCAGTTACGGGGGTATAATCGGCTACGAGCAGTACTTC. Translation gives CASSYGGIIGYEQYF.

The chain employs TRBV4-1 and TRBJ1-2, with D unclear. The V and J ends lost 0 bases and 4 bases respectively, with 9 bases between them. This CDR3 is 14 amino acids long. Germline assignment: CDR1 MGHRA and CDR2 YSYEKL. The CDR3 DNA reads as TGCGCCAGCAGCCAAGACTCGGAATTCTATGGCTACACCTTC. This codes for CASSQDSEFYGYTF.